This T cell receptor (beta chain) was found in a study of blood T cell repertoires in COVID-19. The germline V gene has CDR1 KGHSH and CDR2 LQKENI. V shed 2 bases, J shed 2 bases, and the junction held 8 bases outside the gene matches. The length of the CDR3 is 17 residues. How the authors handled the data: Estimated nucleated cell counts came from reference gene primer amplification. TCRdb keeps only in-frame clones here, not all; method: immunoSEQ multiplex PCR. That table gives V, J and clone size, and the DNA gave D and trimming. The table has approximately 260,000 clones, roughly 90% seen once. The sequenced material came from peripheral blood. The chain couples TRBV18 to TRBJ2-7, with 11 bases that match TRBD2. This TCR derives from an older woman with COVID-19, enrolled during active disease. The CDR3 coding sequence is TGTGCCAGCTCACCAAATGGCCTAGCGGGGGGTGCCTACGAGCAGTACTTC. Residues: CASSPNGLAGGAYEQYF.